This T cell receptor beta chain was observed in a study of shared clonotypes between healthy human individuals. Study-level points and caveats: It was the non-shared clonotypes that had lower generation probabilities than clonotypes shared by all four donors.

Produced via immunoSEQ multiplex PCR; TCRdb's table is partial and in-frame only. The sample has millions of clones, approximately 90% seen once; the top ten hold 0.11% to 0.15%. With respect to this clone: Its antigen is unidentified.

This CDR3 has 14 amino acids. Germline assignment: CDR1 SNHLY and CDR2 FYNNEI. After removal of 11 bases from V and 6 bases from J, the junction contained 13 bases not matched to a gene. The chain carries TRBV2 and TRBJ1-1, with 9 positions matching TRBD1. Sequencing was carried out using naive CD4+ T cells sorted from blood. Indicated subset: CD45RA+ positively selected. The sequence was collected from a man aged 18 to 35 in good health. CDR3 DNA: TGTGCCGGGAACAGGGGGCGCGGCTTTCCTGAAGCTTTCTTT. This translates into CAGNRGRGFPEAFF.